This T cell receptor beta chain emerged from a study of T cells after yellow fever vaccination. Broader study findings: Only a small proportion of the clonotypes turned up in both the CD4 and the CD8 compartments, likely arising from convergent recombination. Though it reached lower strength, the secondary response hit its peak faster, day 5 versus 15.

It was through 5'RACE template switching that TCR cDNA was made, with a universal primer site and UMIs added. TCRdb re-called the 5' RACE reads with MiXCR, one entry per CDR3 protein. The sample holds 300,000 to 350,000 distinct CDR3 sequences; approximately 4% are singletons and the top ten take roughly a fifth. In this sample, this clonotype turned up many times. What it recognizes is unknown. The source is a man aged 18 to 35 who received the YFV17D yellow fever vaccine. This specimen was PBMCs, taken 15 days after the yellow fever booster vaccination.

The CDR3 reads CASSPGTSRYNEQFF. DNA of the CDR3: TGTGCCAGCAGTCCCGGGACTAGCCGTTACAATGAGCAGTTCTTC. The V and J genes are TRBV2 and TRBJ2-1, with 9 bases lining up with TRBD2. Per the germline V gene, CDR1 is SNHLY and CDR2 is FYNNEI. CDR3 length: 15 amino acids. J gave up 4 bases and V 5 bases, and 6 bases lay outside the gene matches. Full variable domain (outside the CDR3, taken from reference TRBV2 and TRBJ2-1): EPEVTQTPSHQVTQMGQEVILRCVPISNHLYFYWYRQILGQKVEFLVSFYNNEISEKSEIFDDQFSVERPDGSNFTLKIRSTKLEDSAMYFCASSPGTSRYNEQFFGPGTRLTVL.